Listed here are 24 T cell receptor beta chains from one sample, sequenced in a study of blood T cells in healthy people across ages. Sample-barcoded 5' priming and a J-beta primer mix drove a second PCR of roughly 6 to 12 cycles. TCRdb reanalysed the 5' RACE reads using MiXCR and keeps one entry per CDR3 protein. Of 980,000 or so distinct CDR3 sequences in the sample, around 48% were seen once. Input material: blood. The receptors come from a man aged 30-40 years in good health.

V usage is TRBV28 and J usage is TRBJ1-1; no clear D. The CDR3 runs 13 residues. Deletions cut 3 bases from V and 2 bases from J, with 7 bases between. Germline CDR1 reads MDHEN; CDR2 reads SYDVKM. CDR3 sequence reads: CASSFEVNTEAFF. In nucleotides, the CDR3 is TGTGCCAGCAGTTTTGAGGTCAACACTGAAGCTTTCTTT.

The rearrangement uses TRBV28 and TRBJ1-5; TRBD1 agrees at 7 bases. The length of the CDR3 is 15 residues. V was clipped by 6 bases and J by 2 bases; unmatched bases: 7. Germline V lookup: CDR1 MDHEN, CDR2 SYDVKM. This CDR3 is CASRDRAFGNQPQHF. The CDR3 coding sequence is TGTGCCAGCAGAGACAGGGCATTCGGCAATCAGCCCCAGCATTTT.

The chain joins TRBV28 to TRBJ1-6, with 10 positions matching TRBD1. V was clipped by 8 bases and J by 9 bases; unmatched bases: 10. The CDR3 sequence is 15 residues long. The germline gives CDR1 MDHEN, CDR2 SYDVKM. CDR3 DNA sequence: TGTGCCAGCGAAGAAGACAGGGGGCGAGGTTCACCCCTCCACTTT. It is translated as CASEEDRGRGSPLHF.

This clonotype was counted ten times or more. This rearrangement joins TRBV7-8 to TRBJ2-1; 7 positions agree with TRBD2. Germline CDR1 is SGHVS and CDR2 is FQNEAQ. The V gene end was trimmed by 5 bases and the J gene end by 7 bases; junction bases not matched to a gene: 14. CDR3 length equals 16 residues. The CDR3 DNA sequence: TGTGCCAGCAGCCCCCAGAGGACTAGACCCTTTAATGAGCAGTTCTTC. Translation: CASSPQRTRPFNEQFF.

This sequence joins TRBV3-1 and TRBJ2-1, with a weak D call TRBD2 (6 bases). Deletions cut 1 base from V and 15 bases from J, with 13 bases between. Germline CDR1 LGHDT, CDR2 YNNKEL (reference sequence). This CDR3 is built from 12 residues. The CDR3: CASSQVKRVPFF. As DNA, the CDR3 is TGTGCCAGCAGCCAAGTAAAGCGGGTGCCGTTCTTC.

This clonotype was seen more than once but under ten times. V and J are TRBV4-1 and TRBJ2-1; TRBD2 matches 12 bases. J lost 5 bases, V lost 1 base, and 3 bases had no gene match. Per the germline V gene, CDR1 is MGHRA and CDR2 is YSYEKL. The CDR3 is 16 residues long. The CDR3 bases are TGCGCCAGCAGCCAAGCAGGACTAGCGGGGAACAATGAGCAGTTCTTC. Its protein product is CASSQAGLAGNNEQFF.

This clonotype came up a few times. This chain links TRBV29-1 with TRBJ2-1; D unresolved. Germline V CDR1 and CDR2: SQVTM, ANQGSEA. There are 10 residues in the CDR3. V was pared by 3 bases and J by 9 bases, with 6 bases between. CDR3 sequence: CSVEESEQFF. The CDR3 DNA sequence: TGCAGCGTTGAGGAGTCTGAGCAGTTCTTC.

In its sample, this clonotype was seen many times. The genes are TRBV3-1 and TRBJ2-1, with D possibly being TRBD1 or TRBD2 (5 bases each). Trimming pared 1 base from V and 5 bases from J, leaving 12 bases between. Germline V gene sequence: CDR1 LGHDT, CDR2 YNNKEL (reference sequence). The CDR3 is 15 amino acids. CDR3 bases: TGTGCCAGCAGCCAAGTGGGGGTCCCTAACAATGAGCAGTTCTTC. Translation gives CASSQVGVPNNEQFF.

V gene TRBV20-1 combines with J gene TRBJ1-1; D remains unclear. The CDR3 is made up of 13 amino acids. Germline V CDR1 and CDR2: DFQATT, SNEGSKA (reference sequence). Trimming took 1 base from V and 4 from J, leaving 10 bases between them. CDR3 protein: CSARGPDGTEAFF. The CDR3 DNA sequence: TGCAGTGCTAGAGGGCCGGATGGCACTGAAGCTTTCTTT.

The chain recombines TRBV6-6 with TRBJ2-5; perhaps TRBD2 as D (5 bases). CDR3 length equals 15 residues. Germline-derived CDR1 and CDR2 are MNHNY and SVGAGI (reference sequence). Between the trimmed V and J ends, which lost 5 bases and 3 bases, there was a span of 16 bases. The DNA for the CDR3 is TGTGCCAGCAGTAACTGGGCCTCCGGGGAAGAGACCCAGTACTTC. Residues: CASSNWASGEETQYF.

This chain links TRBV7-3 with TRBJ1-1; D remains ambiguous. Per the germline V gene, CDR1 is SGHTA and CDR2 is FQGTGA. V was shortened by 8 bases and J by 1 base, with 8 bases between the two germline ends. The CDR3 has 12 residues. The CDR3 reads CASGPGNTEAFF. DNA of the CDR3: TGTGCCAGCGGCCCTGGGAACACTGAAGCTTTCTTT.

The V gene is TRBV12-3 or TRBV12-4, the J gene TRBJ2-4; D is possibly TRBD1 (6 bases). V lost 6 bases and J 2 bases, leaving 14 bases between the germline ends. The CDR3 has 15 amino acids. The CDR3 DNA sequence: TGTGCCAGCAGCCCCCTCACAGGGACCAAAAACATTCAGTACTTC. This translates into CASSPLTGTKNIQYF.

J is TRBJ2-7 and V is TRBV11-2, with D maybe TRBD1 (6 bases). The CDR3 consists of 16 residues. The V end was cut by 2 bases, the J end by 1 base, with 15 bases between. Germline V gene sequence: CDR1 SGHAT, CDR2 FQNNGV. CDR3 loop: CASSLSDTGSSYEQYF. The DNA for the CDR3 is TGTGCCAGCAGCTTAAGTGATACAGGGTCGTCCTACGAGCAGTACTTC.

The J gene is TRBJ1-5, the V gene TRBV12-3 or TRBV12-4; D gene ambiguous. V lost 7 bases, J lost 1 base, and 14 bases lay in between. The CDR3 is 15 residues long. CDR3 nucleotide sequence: TGTGCCAGCATTGCAGTGGGCCTGAGCAATCAGCCCCAGCATTTT. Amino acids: CASIAVGLSNQPQHF.

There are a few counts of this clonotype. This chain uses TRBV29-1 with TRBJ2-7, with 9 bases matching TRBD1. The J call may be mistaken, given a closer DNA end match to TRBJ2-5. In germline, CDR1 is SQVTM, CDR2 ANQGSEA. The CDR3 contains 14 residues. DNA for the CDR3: TGCAGCGTTGTCGCCGGGACAGGGAGGGAGACCCAGTACTTC. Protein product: CSVVAGTGRETQYF.

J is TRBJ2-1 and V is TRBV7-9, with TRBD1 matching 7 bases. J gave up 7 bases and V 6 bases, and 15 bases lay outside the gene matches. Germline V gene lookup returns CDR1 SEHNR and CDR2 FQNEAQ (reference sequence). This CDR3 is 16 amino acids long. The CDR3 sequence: CASRSLETGLQNEQFF. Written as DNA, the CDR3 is TGTGCCAGCAGGTCCCTAGAGACAGGGCTGCAGAATGAGCAGTTCTTC.

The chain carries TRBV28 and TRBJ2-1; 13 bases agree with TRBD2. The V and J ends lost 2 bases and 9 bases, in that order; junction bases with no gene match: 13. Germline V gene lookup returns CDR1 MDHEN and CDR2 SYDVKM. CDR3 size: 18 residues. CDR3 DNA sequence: TGTGCCAGCAGTTTAGGACTAGCGGGGGCGGAACCCATCGGTGAGCAGTTCTTC. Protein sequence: CASSLGLAGAEPIGEQFF.

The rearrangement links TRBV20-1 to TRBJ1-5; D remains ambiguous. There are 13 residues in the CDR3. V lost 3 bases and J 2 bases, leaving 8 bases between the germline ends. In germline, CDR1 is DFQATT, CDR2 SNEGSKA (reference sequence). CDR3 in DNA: TGCAGTGCTAGTGAACGGCGCAATCAGCCCCAGCATTTT. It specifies CSASERRNQPQHF.

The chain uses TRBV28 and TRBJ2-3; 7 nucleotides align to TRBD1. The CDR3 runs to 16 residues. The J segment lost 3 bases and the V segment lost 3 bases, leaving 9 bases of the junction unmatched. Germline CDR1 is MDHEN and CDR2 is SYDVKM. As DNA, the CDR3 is TGTGCCAGCAGTTTTTCCAAACAGGGGTTGACAGATACGCAGTATTTT. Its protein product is CASSFSKQGLTDTQYF.

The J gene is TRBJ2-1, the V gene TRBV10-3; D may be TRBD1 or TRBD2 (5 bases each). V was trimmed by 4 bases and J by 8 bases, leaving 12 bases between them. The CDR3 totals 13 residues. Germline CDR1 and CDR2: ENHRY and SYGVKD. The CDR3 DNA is TGTGCCATCAGTGGGGGGTTAGGGGATGAGCAGTTCTTC. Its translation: CAISGGLGDEQFF.

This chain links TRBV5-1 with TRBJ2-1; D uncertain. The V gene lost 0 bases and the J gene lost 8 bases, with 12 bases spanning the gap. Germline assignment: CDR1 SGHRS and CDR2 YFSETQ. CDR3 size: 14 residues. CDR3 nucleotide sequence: TGCGCCAGCAGCTTGGGCCAGTCAGGCGATGAGCAGTTCTTC. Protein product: CASSLGQSGDEQFF.

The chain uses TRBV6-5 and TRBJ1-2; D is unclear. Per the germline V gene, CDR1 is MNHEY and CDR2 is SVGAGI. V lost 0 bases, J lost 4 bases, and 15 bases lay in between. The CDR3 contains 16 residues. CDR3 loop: CASSYSMLALGYGYTF. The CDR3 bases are TGTGCCAGCAGTTACTCGATGTTGGCCTTAGGCTATGGCTACACCTTC.

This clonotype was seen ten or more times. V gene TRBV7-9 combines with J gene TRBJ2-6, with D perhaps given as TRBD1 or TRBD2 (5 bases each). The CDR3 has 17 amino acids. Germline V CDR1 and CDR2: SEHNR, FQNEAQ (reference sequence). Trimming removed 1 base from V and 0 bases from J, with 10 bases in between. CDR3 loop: CASSLGDASSGANVLTF. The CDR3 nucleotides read TGTGCCAGCAGCTTAGGGGACGCAAGCTCTGGGGCCAACGTCCTGACTTTC. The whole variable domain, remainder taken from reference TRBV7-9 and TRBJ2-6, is DTGVSQNPRHKITKRGQNVTFRCDPISEHNRLYWYRQTLGQGPEFLTYFQNEAQLEKSRLLSDRFSAERPKGSFSTLEIQRTEQGDSAMYLCASSLGDASSGANVLTFGAGSRLTVL.

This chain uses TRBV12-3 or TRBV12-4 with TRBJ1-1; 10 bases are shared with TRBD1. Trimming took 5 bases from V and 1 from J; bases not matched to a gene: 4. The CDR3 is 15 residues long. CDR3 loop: CASSTRTGGNTEAFF. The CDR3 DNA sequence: TGTGCCAGCAGTACCCGGACAGGGGGGAACACTGAAGCTTTCTTT.